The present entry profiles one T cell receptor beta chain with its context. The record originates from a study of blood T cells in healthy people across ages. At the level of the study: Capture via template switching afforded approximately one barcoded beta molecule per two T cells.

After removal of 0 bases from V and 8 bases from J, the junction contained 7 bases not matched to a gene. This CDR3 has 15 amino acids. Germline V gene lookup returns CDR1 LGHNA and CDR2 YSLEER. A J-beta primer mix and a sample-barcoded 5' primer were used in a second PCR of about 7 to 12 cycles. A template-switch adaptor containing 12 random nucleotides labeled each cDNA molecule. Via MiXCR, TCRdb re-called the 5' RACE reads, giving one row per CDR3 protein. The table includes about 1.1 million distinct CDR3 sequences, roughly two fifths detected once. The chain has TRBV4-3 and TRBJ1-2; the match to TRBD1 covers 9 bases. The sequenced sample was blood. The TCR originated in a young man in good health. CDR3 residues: CASSQDGQGMGGYTF. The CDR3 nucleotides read TGCGCCAGCAGCCAAGATGGACAGGGGATGGGGGGCTACACCTTC.